Following are 10 T cell receptor beta chains from one sample sequenced in a study of CD8 T cells in Susac syndrome (dated by TCRdb to between 2018 and 2021). Library method: the immunoSEQ multiplex PCR assay. RNA was extracted with the RNeasy kit and about 0.5 to 1 ug was reverse transcribed using random hexamers. TCRdb redid the processing of the public reads, applying fastp at Q25 and MiXCR, and retained in-frame beta chains. Rows matching on CDR3 protein sequence are summarized as one entry with the most common DNA and genes. Recorded for this sample are approximately 120,000 distinct CDR3 sequences; more than 80% of them occurred a single time. Jointly, the top ten make up over 0.3% of the sample. Sequenced: CD8+ T cells from PBMCs. The receptors shown here come from a human donor with multiple sclerosis.

The chain uses TRBV6-1 and TRBJ2-6; D possibly corresponds to TRBD1 (6 bases). Trimming left V 5 bases short and J 2 bases short, with 19 bases between. The CDR3 totals 18 residues. Looked up from germline, CDR1 is MNHNS and CDR2 is SASEGT. The CDR3 loop reads CASSPREPDSPGANVLTF. The CDR3 DNA reads as TGTGCCAGCAGTCCAAGGGAACCGGACAGCCCTGGGGCCAACGTCCTGACTTTC.

The CDR3 region is CASSSKQHAGGVYF. In DNA, the CDR3 is TGTGCCAGCAGCTCTAAACAGCACGCGGGAGGAGTATACTTC. V gene TRBV7-2 combines with J gene TRBJ2-5; 8 bases align to TRBD2. Germline loops: CDR1 SGHTA, CDR2 FQGNSA. V was pared by 4 bases and J by 14 bases, with 15 bases of the junction left unmatched. This CDR3 spans 14 amino acids.

This chain joins TRBV7-9 and TRBJ2-5, with D possibly called TRBD1 or TRBD2 (5 bases each). The CDR3 covers 15 residues. Germline assignment: CDR1 SEHNR and CDR2 FQNEAQ (reference sequence). With 1 base removed from V and 4 bases from J, the gap between germline ends came to 13 bases. The CDR3 sequence: CASSLVGDARETQYF. For the CDR3, the DNA is TGTGCCAGCAGCTTAGTGGGGGATGCAAGAGAGACCCAGTACTTC.

V is TRBV3-1 and J is TRBJ2-7; no reliable D call. The CDR3 is 14 amino acids. Deletions cut 4 bases from V and 2 bases from J, with 12 bases between. Germline lookup yields CDR1 LGHDT and CDR2 YNNKEL (reference sequence). This CDR3 is CASSPRLNPYEQYV. The CDR3 nucleotides are TGTGCCAGCAGCCCCCGACTTAATCCCTACGAGCAGTACGTC.

CDR3 sequence: CASGAGTTDTQYF. CDR3 coding DNA: TGTGCCAGCGGGGCAGGGACCACAGATACGCAGTATTTT. This chain connects TRBV13 to TRBJ2-3, with D possibly called TRBD1 or TRBD2 (5 bases each). Per germline, CDR1 PRHDT and CDR2 FYEKMQ (reference sequence). The CDR3 has 13 amino acids. With 8 bases removed from V and 2 bases from J, the gap between germline ends came to 11 bases.

V and J are TRBV6-1 and TRBJ1-3; TRBD1 aligns across 7 bases. The CDR3 extends over 18 amino acids. Trimming cost V 6 bases and J 2 bases; bases outside gene matches: 16. The germline CDR1 and CDR2 sequences are MNHNS and SASEGT. The CDR3 DNA reads TGTGCCAGCAGGGGGCAGGGGGAAATTCGTGTCGCTGGAAACACCATATATTTT. As protein: CASRGQGEIRVAGNTIYF.

The genes are TRBV29-1 and TRBJ1-2; D is uncertain. In germline, CDR1 is SQVTM, CDR2 ANQGSEA. Trimming took 7 bases from V and 3 from J, leaving 12 bases between them. This CDR3 has 12 residues. As DNA, the CDR3 is TGCAGCGCGCCCGACCCTGACTATGGCTACACCTTC. Its translation: CSAPDPDYGYTF. The full variable domain, with the rest looked up from reference TRBV29-1 and TRBJ1-2, is SAVISQKPSRDICQRGTSLTIQCQVDSQVTMMFWYRQQPGQSLTLIATANQGSEATYESGFVIDKFPISRPNLTFSTLTVSNMSPEDSSIYLCSAPDPDYGYTFGSGTRLTVV.

The chain links TRBV5-1 to TRBJ1-1, with D tentatively TRBD1 (6 bases). The CDR3 consists of 16 residues. Trimming took 3 bases from V and 1 from J, leaving 16 bases between them. The V gene's germline CDR1 is SGHRS and CDR2 YFSETQ. CDR3 coding DNA: TGCGCCAGCAGCTGGCCCCAGGACAGCACGAACACTGAAGCTTTCTTT. Its protein product is CASSWPQDSTNTEAFF.

J is TRBJ2-5 and V is TRBV7-9, with 11 bases that match TRBD2. Germline loops: CDR1 SEHNR, CDR2 FQNEAQ (reference sequence). The CDR3 has 16 residues. The V gene end was trimmed by 4 bases and the J gene end by 0 bases; junction bases not matched to a gene: 4. The CDR3 protein is CASSSRLAGHQETQYF. In DNA form, the CDR3 reads TGTGCCAGCAGCTCACGACTAGCGGGACACCAAGAGACCCAGTACTTC.

This chain links TRBV27 with TRBJ2-1; no reliable D call. Trimming removed 6 bases at V and 9 bases at J, with 15 bases between. The CDR3 consists of 13 residues. Germline V gene sequence: CDR1 MNHEY, CDR2 SMNVEV (reference sequence). This CDR3 is CASSILKRSEQFF. The CDR3 bases are TGTGCCAGCAGCATACTTAAGAGAAGTGAGCAGTTCTTC.